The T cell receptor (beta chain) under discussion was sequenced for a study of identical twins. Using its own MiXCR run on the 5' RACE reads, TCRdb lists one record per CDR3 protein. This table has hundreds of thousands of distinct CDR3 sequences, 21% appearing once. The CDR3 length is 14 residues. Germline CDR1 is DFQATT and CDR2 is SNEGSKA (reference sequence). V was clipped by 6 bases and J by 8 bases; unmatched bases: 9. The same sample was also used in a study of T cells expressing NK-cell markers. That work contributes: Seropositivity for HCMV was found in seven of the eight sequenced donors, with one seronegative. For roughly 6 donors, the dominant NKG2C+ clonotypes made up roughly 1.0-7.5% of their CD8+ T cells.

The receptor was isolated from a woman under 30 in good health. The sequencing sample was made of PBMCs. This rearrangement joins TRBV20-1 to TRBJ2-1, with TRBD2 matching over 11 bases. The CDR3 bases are TGCAGTGCCCCAAGACTAGCGGGGAAGGATGAGCAGTTCTTC. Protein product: CSAPRLAGKDEQFF.